One sample yielded the 5 T cell receptor beta chains listed below, sequenced in a study of T cell repertoires in cytomegalovirus infection. Their target antigens are unknown. In TCRdb, the reads were re-called with MiXCR into one record per CDR3 protein. This table has nearly 700,000 distinct CDR3 sequences, roughly 36% appearing once. The specimen comprised cultured PBMCs, sampled from culture after CMV antigen stimulation. Receptors originate from a human donor in good health (CMV status not recorded). Some clones in this sample may be carry-over from other donors' samples.

Of note for this clonotype: It may be a read error: a sequence one base away is much more abundant. The chain employs TRBV7-2 and TRBJ1-1, with TRBD1 matching over 7 bases. The CDR3 loop spans 17 amino acids. The V gene's germline CDR1 is SGHTA and CDR2 FQGNSA. V lost 8 bases, J lost 4 bases, and 19 bases stayed unmatched. The CDR3 DNA is TGTGCCAGCCGCAAGAGAGGGGGCGGCGTCCCGGTCACTGAAGCTTTCTTT. Amino acid sequence: CASRKRGGGVPVTEAFF.

The rearrangement joins TRBV6-2 or TRBV6-3 to TRBJ2-7; D not resolved. This CDR3 has 14 residues. From germline, CDR1 is MNHEY and CDR2 SVGEGT. Trimming stripped 6 bases from V and 5 bases from J, with 17 bases between. The CDR3 here is CASSSFRTGDEQYF. The CDR3, as DNA: TGTGCCAGCAGCTCCTTCCGGACGGGTGACGAGCAGTACTTC.

The chain has TRBV3-1 and TRBJ1-1; D gene uncertain. Germline CDR1 is LGHDT and CDR2 is YNNKEL (reference sequence). The V end was cut by 4 bases, the J end by 4 bases, with 10 bases between. The length of the CDR3 is 13 residues. The CDR3 nucleotides are TGTGCCAGCAGCCGCGGGAGTCGCACTGAAGCTTTCTTT. It yields the protein CASSRGSRTEAFF. Supplemented by reference TRBV3-1 and TRBJ1-1, the full variable domain reads DTAVSQTPKYLVTQMGNDKSIKCEQNLGHDTMYWYKQDSKKFLKIMFSYNNKELIINETVPNRFSPKSPDKAHLNLHINSLELGDSAVYFCASSRGSRTEAFFGQGTRLTVV.

The V gene is TRBV14, the J gene TRBJ2-1, with D perhaps assigned TRBD1 or TRBD2 (6 bases each). Between the trimmed V and J ends, which lost 1 base and 8 bases, there was a span of 15 bases. Germline CDR1 reads SGHDN; CDR2 reads FVKESK. CDR3 length equals 15 residues. The CDR3 DNA is TGTGCCAGCAGCCAAGCTGGAGGGGGGTTCGATGAGCAGTTCTTC. This translates into CASSQAGGGFDEQFF.

This clonotype came up a few times. The chain carries TRBV7-2 and TRBJ1-5; D gene ambiguous. This CDR3 region has 13 residues. Germline V gives CDR1 SGHTA, CDR2 FQGNSA. V gave up 3 bases and J gave up 7 bases, with 10 bases separating them. In DNA, the CDR3 is TGTGCCAGCAGCTTCGCCCAAAACCAGCCCCAGCATTTT. This translates into CASSFAQNQPQHF. The entire variable domain, with the rest obtained from reference TRBV7-2 and TRBJ1-5, is as follows: GAGVSQSPSNKVTEKGKDVELRCDPISGHTALYWYRQSLGQGLEFLIYFQGNSAPDKSGLPSDRFSAERTGGSVSTLTIQRTQQEDSAVYLCASSFAQNQPQHFGDGTRLSIL.